One sample yielded the 25 T cell receptor beta chains listed below, sequenced in a study of T cells in narcolepsy. Sequencing was performed with immunoSEQ multiplex PCR; in TCRdb, only in-frame clones are kept and a portion is missing. The table lists 30,000 to 35,000 clones, around 87% of them singletons. Sequencing was done on a sample of CD45RA- memory CD4+ T cells from PBMCs. All receptors derive from a human donor with narcolepsy.

V usage is TRBV9 and J usage is TRBJ1-1, with TRBD1 as a possible D gene (6 bases). Germline lookup yields CDR1 SGDLS and CDR2 YYNGEE. Trimming took 4 bases from V and 7 from J, leaving 23 bases between them. The CDR3 consists of 16 residues. Written as DNA, the CDR3 is TGTGCCAGCAGCCCAGCTATCAACAGGGCCTTGGGTGAAGCTTTCTTT. Protein sequence: CASSPAINRALGEAFF.

The gene calls are TRBV6-1 and TRBJ2-5, with TRBD1 identical over 7 bases. Germline CDR1 is MNHNS and CDR2 is SASEGT. The ends lost 6 bases at V and 0 bases at J; junction bases unmatched: 1. The CDR3 is 13 residues long. The CDR3 reads CASSGTDQETQYF. The CDR3 DNA reads TGTGCCAGCAGCGGGACAGACCAAGAGACCCAGTACTTC.

The chain has TRBV4-3 and TRBJ1-3; 8 nucleotides match TRBD1. V was pared by 4 bases and J by 0 bases, with 8 bases of the junction left unmatched. Germline CDR1 is LGHNA and CDR2 is YSLEER. CDR3 length: 17 amino acids. DNA of the CDR3: TGCGCCAGCAGCCCATACGGGACAGGAATCTCTGGAAACACCATATATTTT. Protein sequence: CASSPYGTGISGNTIYF.

This clone has a single count. This chain joins TRBV15 and TRBJ2-4; 9 positions match TRBD1. The CDR3 is 16 amino acids. V lost 0 bases, J lost 4 bases, and 4 bases stayed unmatched. Germline V CDR1 and CDR2: LNHNV, YYDKDF (reference sequence). DNA for the CDR3: TGTGCCACCAGCAGAGAAGTGGGACAGGGTAAAAACATTCAGTACTTC. Amino acid sequence: CATSREVGQGKNIQYF.

V is TRBV10-3 and J is TRBJ2-1; possibly TRBD1 or TRBD2 for D (5 bases each). Trimming removed 5 bases at V and 5 bases at J, with 19 bases between. There are 16 residues in the CDR3. CDR1 is ENHRY, CDR2 SYGVKD, per germline. CDR3: CAISTKSGRPDNEQFF. The DNA for the CDR3 is TGTGCCATCAGTACTAAATCAGGGAGACCAGACAATGAGCAGTTCTTC.

This chain connects TRBV2 to TRBJ2-5; weak D call: TRBD2 (5 bases). In germline, CDR1 is SNHLY, CDR2 FYNNEI. Trimming stripped 5 bases from V and 2 bases from J, with 9 bases between. CDR3 length: 13 amino acids. The CDR3 spells CASSRDRQETQYF. CDR3 bases: TGTGCCAGCAGTCGGGATAGGCAAGAGACCCAGTACTTC. Supplemented by reference TRBV2 and TRBJ2-5, the full variable domain reads EPEVTQTPSHQVTQMGQEVILRCVPISNHLYFYWYRQILGQKVEFLVSFYNNEISEKSEIFDDQFSVERPDGSNFTLKIRSTKLEDSAMYFCASSRDRQETQYFGPGTRLLVL.

The chain is built from TRBV6-1 and TRBJ2-5; 11 positions agree with TRBD1. The CDR3 has 15 residues. Trimming at V came to 6 bases and at J to 4 bases, leaving 7 bases not matched to a gene. Germline assignment: CDR1 MNHNS and CDR2 SASEGT. CDR3 in DNA: TGTGCCAGCAGAGCGGACAGGGGGCGGATAGAGACCCAGTACTTC. Amino acid sequence: CASRADRGRIETQYF.

This chain uses TRBV28 with TRBJ2-5, with a tentative D call TRBD1 (6 bases). The DNA end is a closer match to TRBJ2-7, so the J assignment may be wrong. The CDR3 has 22 residues. Germline CDR1 and CDR2: MDHEN and SYDVKM. CDR3 bases: TGTGCCAGCTCCCTCTATCGTTTTGGTCATAAAGCAGACAGGCGGAATCCCTACGAGCAGTACTTC. Amino acids: CASSLYRFGHKADRRNPYEQYF.

Concerning this clone itself: At the DNA level, this CDR3 is encoded by other sequences in the same sample as well. The chain couples TRBV7-2 to TRBJ2-7; 8 nucleotides match TRBD1. The CDR3 length is 14 residues. Unmatched junction bases numbered 7, after V lost 3 bases and J lost 6 bases. Germline V CDR1 and CDR2: SGHTA, FQGNSA. CDR3 in DNA: TGTGCCAGCAGCTTCAAGACCACAGGGGGCGAGCAGTACTTC. Translating gives CASSFKTTGGEQYF.

This sequence joins TRBV7-8 and TRBJ2-3; 7 bases agree with TRBD1. V lost 1 base, J lost 2 bases, and 3 bases stayed unmatched. This CDR3 has 15 amino acids. Per the germline V gene, CDR1 is SGHVS and CDR2 is FQNEAQ. The CDR3 DNA reads as TGTGCCAGCAGCTTAGGACAGGGATACACAGATACGCAGTATTTT. Protein product: CASSLGQGYTDTQYF. Complete variable domain (other parts from reference TRBV7-8 and TRBJ2-3): GAGVSQSPRYKVAKRGQDVALRCDPISGHVSLFWYQQALGQGPEFLTYFQNEAQLDKSGLPSDRFFAERPEGSVSTLKIQRTQQEDSAVYLCASSLGQGYTDTQYFGPGTRLTVL.

The CDR3 nucleotides are TGTGCCTCTAGCGGGGGCGAGACCCAGTACTTC. This sequence encodes CASSGGETQYF. The chain combines TRBV30 with TRBJ2-5; 10 bases are a match to TRBD2. J was trimmed by 5 bases and V by 7 bases; bases with no gene match: 1. Germline V gives CDR1 GTSNPN, CDR2 SVGIG (reference sequence). The CDR3 runs 11 residues.

The rearrangement joins TRBV7-8 to TRBJ1-5, with a tentative D call TRBD1 (5 bases). Germline loops: CDR1 SGHVS, CDR2 FQNEAQ. Trimming removed 0 bases at V and 3 bases at J, with 6 bases between. This CDR3 has 14 residues. In DNA form, the CDR3 reads TGTGCCAGCAGCTTAGCGACAGACAATCAGCCCCAGCATTTT. It translates to CASSLATDNQPQHF.

The chain joins TRBV7-2 to TRBJ2-3; TRBD2 matches at 7 bases. The CDR3 consists of 16 residues. Unmatched junction bases numbered 8, after V lost 5 bases and J lost 0 bases. In germline, CDR1 is SGHTA, CDR2 FQGNSA. CDR3 bases: TGTGCCAGCAGCCGTGGCCTAGCGGCTAGCACAGATACGCAGTATTTT. This gives the protein CASSRGLAASTDTQYF.

The chain employs TRBV10-3 and TRBJ2-1; D may match TRBD1 or TRBD2 (5 bases each). V was shortened by 6 bases and J by 7 bases, with 13 bases between the two germline ends. The germline V gene has CDR1 ENHRY and CDR2 SYGVKD. The CDR3 contains 13 residues. The CDR3 DNA is TGTGCCATCAGGAGGGGAACTTCAAATGAGCAGTTCTTC. Residues: CAIRRGTSNEQFF.

This chain uses TRBV5-4 with TRBJ2-1, with 10 bases that match TRBD2. CDR3 length equals 15 residues. Germline trimming cut 2 bases from V and 10 bases from J; bases unmatched to any gene: 9. In germline, CDR1 is SGHNT, CDR2 YYREEE (reference sequence). As DNA, the CDR3 is TGTGCCAGCAGCTTTATAAGCGGGAGGGCCGAGGAGCAGTTCTTC. Its translation is CASSFISGRAEEQFF.

The V and J genes are TRBV19 and TRBJ1-2, with D unresolved. The V gene lost 0 bases and the J gene lost 6 bases, with 14 bases spanning the gap. The CDR3 covers 15 residues. Germline CDR1 and CDR2: LNHDA and SQIVND (reference sequence). The CDR3 DNA reads as TGTGCCAGTAGTATAGAAGACGCGGGTAAGGATGGCTACACCTTC. It encodes CASSIEDAGKDGYTF.

This chain uses TRBV28 with TRBJ1-2; D is unclear. The CDR3 runs 14 residues. V lost 2 bases and J lost 0, with 7 bases in between. Germline CDR1 is MDHEN and CDR2 is SYDVKM. The CDR3 is CASSLPPANYGYTF. Written as DNA, the CDR3 is TGTGCCAGCAGTTTACCGCCCGCTAACTATGGCTACACCTTC.

The V and J genes are TRBV7-2 and TRBJ1-1; the D is unclear. The CDR3 spans 13 residues. V dropped 6 bases and J dropped 1 base, with 9 bases sitting between them. Germline CDR1 and CDR2: SGHTA and FQGNSA. CDR3 amino acids: CASSSFWNTEAFF. DNA for the CDR3: TGTGCCAGCAGTTCTTTTTGGAACACTGAAGCTTTCTTT. Based on the CDR3 plus reference TRBV7-2 and TRBJ1-1, the full variable domain is GAGVSQSPSNKVTEKGKDVELRCDPISGHTALYWYRQSLGQGLEFLIYFQGNSAPDKSGLPSDRFSAERTGGSVSTLTIQRTQQEDSAVYLCASSSFWNTEAFFGQGTRLTVV.

The genes are TRBV4-2 and TRBJ1-6; 9 bases map to TRBD1. From germline, CDR1 is LGHNA and CDR2 YNFKEQ. J lost 7 bases, V lost 3 bases, and 10 bases had no gene match. The CDR3 length is 17 residues. The CDR3 region is CASSQDSGQGRNSPLHF. CDR3 nucleotides: TGTGCCAGCAGCCAGGATAGCGGACAGGGGAGGAATTCACCCCTCCACTTT.

This sequence joins TRBV6-5 and TRBJ1-1; no definite D call. Trimming took 5 bases from V and 4 from J, leaving 11 bases between them. The V gene's germline CDR1 is MNHEY and CDR2 SVGAGI. The CDR3 is 13 amino acids. Here the CDR3 DNA reads TGTGCCAGCAGTCCCCTCAGCGGCACTGAAGCTTTCTTT. Protein product: CASSPLSGTEAFF.

A single count supports this clone. This sequence joins TRBV6-5 and TRBJ2-7; D gene unclear. CDR1 and CDR2 (germline): MNHEY, SVGAGI. V lost 0 bases, J lost 1 base, and 10 bases lay in between. This CDR3 contains 15 residues. The CDR3 is CASSYSSGSSYEQYF. The CDR3 DNA is TGTGCCAGCAGTTACTCGTCGGGCAGTTCCTACGAGCAGTACTTC.

V usage is TRBV25-1 and J usage is TRBJ2-1; possible D gene TRBD2, 5 bases. V dropped 2 bases and J dropped 2 bases, with 10 bases sitting between them. CDR1 MGHDK and CDR2 SYGVNS come from the germline V gene. CDR3 length equals 15 residues. DNA of the CDR3: TGTGCCAGCAGTGAAACCGGGGTTACCTACAATGAGCAGTTCTTC. Its translation: CASSETGVTYNEQFF. Variable domain in full (rest from reference TRBV25-1 and TRBJ2-1): EADIYQTPRYLVIGTGKKITLECSQTMGHDKMYWYQQDPGMELHLIHYSYGVNSTEKGDLSSESTVSRIRTEHFPLTLESARPSHTSQYLCASSETGVTYNEQFFGPGTRLTVL.

The chain is built from TRBV2 and TRBJ1-4; D uncertain. Between the trimmed V and J ends, which lost 5 bases and 12 bases, there was a span of 10 bases. The CDR3 runs 11 residues. Per the germline V gene, CDR1 is SNHLY and CDR2 is FYNNEI. The CDR3 DNA is TGTGCCAGCAGTACGCTCAATGAACTGTTTTTT. This codes for CASSTLNELFF.

Comments on this clone: Compared with germline, one end of the junction differs, possibly owing to a read error. V gene TRBV7-2 combines with J gene TRBJ2-3; D possibly corresponds to TRBD2 (5 bases). This CDR3 is 14 amino acids long. The germline CDR1 and CDR2 sequences are SGHTA and FQGNSA. In DNA form, the CDR3 reads TGTGCCAGCAGCCTAGCCGGGTTTACAGATACGCAGTATTTT. It translates to CASSLAGFTDTQYF.

V is TRBV2 and J is TRBJ2-1; 10 nucleotides agree with TRBD2. The J segment lost 9 bases and the V segment lost 8 bases, leaving 10 bases of the junction unmatched. Germline values: CDR1 SNHLY, CDR2 FYNNEI. CDR3 length: 14 residues. The DNA of the CDR3 is TGTGCCAGCTCCGGGACTAGCGAAGTCAGTGAGCAGTTCTTC. It specifies CASSGTSEVSEQFF.